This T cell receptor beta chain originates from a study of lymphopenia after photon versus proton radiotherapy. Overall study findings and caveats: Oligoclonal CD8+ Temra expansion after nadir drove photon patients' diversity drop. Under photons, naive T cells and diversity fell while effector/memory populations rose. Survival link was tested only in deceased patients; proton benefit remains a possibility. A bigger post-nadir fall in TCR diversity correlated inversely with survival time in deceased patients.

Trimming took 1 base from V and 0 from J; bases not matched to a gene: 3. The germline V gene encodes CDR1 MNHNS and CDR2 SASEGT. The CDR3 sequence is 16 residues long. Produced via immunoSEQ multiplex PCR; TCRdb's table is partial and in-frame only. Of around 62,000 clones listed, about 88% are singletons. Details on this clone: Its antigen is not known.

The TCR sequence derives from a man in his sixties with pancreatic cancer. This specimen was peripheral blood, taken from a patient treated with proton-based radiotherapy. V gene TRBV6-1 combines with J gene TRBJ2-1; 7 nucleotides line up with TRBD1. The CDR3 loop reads CASSEGGQPSYNEQFF. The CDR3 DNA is TGTGCCAGCAGTGAAGGGGGACAGCCCTCCTACAATGAGCAGTTCTTC.